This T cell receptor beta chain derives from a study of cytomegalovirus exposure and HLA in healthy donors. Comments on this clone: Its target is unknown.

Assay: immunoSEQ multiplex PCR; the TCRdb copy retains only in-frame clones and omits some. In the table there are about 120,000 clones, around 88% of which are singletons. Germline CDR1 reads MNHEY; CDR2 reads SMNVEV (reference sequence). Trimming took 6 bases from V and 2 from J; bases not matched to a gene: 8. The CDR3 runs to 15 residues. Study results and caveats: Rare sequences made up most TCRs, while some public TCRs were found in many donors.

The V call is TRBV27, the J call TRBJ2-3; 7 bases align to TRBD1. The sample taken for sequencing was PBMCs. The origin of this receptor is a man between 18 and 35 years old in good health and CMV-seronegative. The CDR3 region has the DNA TGTGCCAGCAGCCAAACAGGGGCGATCACAGATACGCAGTATTTT. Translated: CASSQTGAITDTQYF.